The 6 T cell receptor beta chains below come from one sample, sequenced in a study of blood T cell repertoires in COVID-19. TCRdb's copy holds only in-frame clones and misses some; the assay was immunoSEQ multiplex PCR. The sample lists a few hundred thousand clones; 87% were seen once. Sequencing input: PBMCs or T cells enriched from blood (not recorded which). The source is a woman in her forties or fifties who had recovered from COVID-19.

The genes are TRBV16 and TRBJ2-5, with D unclear. The germline gives CDR1 KGHSY, CDR2 FQNENV. The CDR3 contains 14 residues. The V gene lost 0 bases and the J gene lost 7 bases, with 12 bases spanning the gap. The CDR3 DNA sequence: TGTGCCAGCAGCCAATCTGGTTTACCAGGGACCCAGTACTTC. Translation gives CASSQSGLPGTQYF.

This chain connects TRBV7-2 to TRBJ2-3; D perhaps matches TRBD1 (6 bases). The CDR3 covers 15 residues. Germline CDR1 is SGHTA and CDR2 is FQGNSA. Trimming left V 2 bases short and J 2 bases short, with 11 bases between. The CDR3 sequence is CASSLRQAATDTQYF. CDR3 nucleotide sequence: TGTGCCAGCAGCTTAAGACAGGCAGCCACAGATACGCAGTATTTT.

This chain joins TRBV28 and TRBJ1-5; D not certain. Germline V gene sequence: CDR1 MDHEN, CDR2 SYDVKM. This CDR3 has 14 amino acids. The V end lost 3 bases, the J end lost 0 bases, and 6 bases lay between the germline ends. CDR3 DNA sequence: TGTGCCAGCAGTTTCGTAGATAGCAATCAGCCCCAGCATTTT. Encoded protein: CASSFVDSNQPQHF.

J is TRBJ2-3 and V is TRBV11-1; 7 bases match TRBD2. Germline V gene sequence: CDR1 SGHAT, CDR2 FQDESV (reference sequence). The junction had 3 bases not matched to a gene; V was cut back by 2 bases and J by 1 base. This CDR3 has 15 residues. The CDR3 DNA reads as TGTGCCAGCAGCTTACCCAGCGGGGGCACAGATACGCAGTATTTT. Its protein product is CASSLPSGGTDTQYF.

The J gene is TRBJ1-2, the V gene TRBV7-6, with D unresolved. The CDR3 totals 14 residues. V was pared by 0 bases and J by 4 bases, with 9 bases between. From germline, CDR1 is SGHVS and CDR2 FNYEAQ. The CDR3 nucleotides read TGTGCCAGCAGCTTAGCGGCGGAAAGCTATGGCTACACCTTC. It translates to CASSLAAESYGYTF.

The V call is TRBV27, the J call TRBJ2-7, with 9 bases identical to TRBD1. Germline CDR1 and CDR2: MNHEY and SMNVEV (reference sequence). Trimming removed 4 bases from V and 2 bases from J; junction bases left unmatched: 9. The CDR3 is made up of 16 amino acids. The CDR3 spells CASSSRDRDPTYEQYF. In nucleotides, the CDR3 is TGTGCCAGCAGTTCCCGGGACAGGGACCCGACCTACGAGCAGTACTTC.